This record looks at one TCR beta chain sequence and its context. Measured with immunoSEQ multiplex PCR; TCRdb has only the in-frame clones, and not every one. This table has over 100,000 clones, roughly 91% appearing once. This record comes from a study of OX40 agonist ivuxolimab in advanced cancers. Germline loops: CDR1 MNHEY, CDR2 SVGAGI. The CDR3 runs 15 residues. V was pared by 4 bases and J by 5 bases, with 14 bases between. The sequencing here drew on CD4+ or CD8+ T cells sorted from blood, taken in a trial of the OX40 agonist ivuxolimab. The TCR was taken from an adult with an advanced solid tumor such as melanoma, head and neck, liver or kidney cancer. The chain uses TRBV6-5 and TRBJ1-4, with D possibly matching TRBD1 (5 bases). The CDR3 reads CASSSGDVGNEKLFF. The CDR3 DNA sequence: TGTGCCAGCAGTTCTGGGGACGTGGGGAATGAAAAACTGTTTTTT.